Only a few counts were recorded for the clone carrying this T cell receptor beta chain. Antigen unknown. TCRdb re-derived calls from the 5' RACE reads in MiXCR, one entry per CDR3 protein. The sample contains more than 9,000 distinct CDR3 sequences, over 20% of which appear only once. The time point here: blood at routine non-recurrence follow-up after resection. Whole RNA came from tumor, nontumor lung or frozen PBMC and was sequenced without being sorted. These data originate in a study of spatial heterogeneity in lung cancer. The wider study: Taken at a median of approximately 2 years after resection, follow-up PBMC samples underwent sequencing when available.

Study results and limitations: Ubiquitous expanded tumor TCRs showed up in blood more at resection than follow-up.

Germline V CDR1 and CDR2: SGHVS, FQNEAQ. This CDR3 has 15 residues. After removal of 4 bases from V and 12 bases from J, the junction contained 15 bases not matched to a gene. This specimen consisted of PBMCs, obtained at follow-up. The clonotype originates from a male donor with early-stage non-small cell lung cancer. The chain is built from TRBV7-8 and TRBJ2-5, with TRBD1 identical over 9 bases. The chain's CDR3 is CASSSLSPGTGPEYF. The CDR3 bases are TGTGCCAGCAGCTCACTAAGTCCCGGGACAGGGCCCGAGTACTTC.